Below, 19 T cell receptor beta chains from the same sample are listed, as sequenced in a study of cytomegalovirus exposure and HLA in healthy donors. Sequenced by immunoSEQ multiplex PCR; TCRdb stores in-frame clones only, minus some. The sample consists of about 200,000 clones, around 87% of them appearing once. The sequenced sample consisted of PBMCs. The receptors come from a woman aged 18-30 years in good health and CMV-seropositive.

J is TRBJ2-2 and V is TRBV12-5; weak D call: TRBD1 (6 bases). The CDR3 is made up of 18 amino acids. Germline V gives CDR1 LGHNT, CDR2 FRNRAP. V lost 0 bases, J lost 5 bases, and 19 bases lay in between. The CDR3 region has the DNA TGTGCTAGTGGTTTGGTATCATTTCGAGACAGGTTTACCGGGGAGCTGTTTTTT. This codes for CASGLVSFRDRFTGELFF. The variable domain in full, completed from reference TRBV12-5 and TRBJ2-2, reads DARVTQTPRHKVTEMGQEVTMRCQPILGHNTVFWYRQTMMQGLELLAYFRNRAPLDDSGMPKDRFSAEMPDATLATLKIQPSEPRDSAVYFCASGLVSFRDRFTGELFFGEGSRLTVL.

V and J are TRBV27 and TRBJ2-1; a possible D gene is TRBD2 (6 bases). Germline CDR1 is MNHEY and CDR2 is SMNVEV (reference sequence). The ends were cut back, 2 bases at V and 4 bases at J, with 18 bases in the middle. The CDR3 contains 17 residues. The DNA of the CDR3 is TGTGCCAGCAGTTTAAGAGGAGCGGGCCCACTTTACAATGAGCAGTTCTTC. It encodes CASSLRGAGPLYNEQFF.

The rearrangement uses TRBV4-1 and TRBJ2-5; a possible D gene is TRBD2 (6 bases). The V end lost 0 bases, the J end lost 4 bases, and 12 bases lay between the germline ends. The CDR3 spans 15 residues. Germline CDR1 MGHRA, CDR2 YSYEKL. The CDR3 loop reads CASSQEGGTGETQYF. The CDR3 DNA sequence: TGCGCCAGCAGCCAAGAAGGCGGGACGGGAGAGACCCAGTACTTC.

The genes are TRBV27 and TRBJ2-1, with 8 bases matching TRBD2. CDR3 size: 14 residues. In germline, CDR1 is MNHEY, CDR2 SMNVEV (reference sequence). With V trimmed by 7 bases and J by 4 bases, 6 bases remained unmatched. The CDR3, as DNA: TGTGCCAGCACTGGCGGGAGGAGGTACAATGAGCAGTTCTTC. Translation: CASTGGRRYNEQFF.

This chain links TRBV28 with TRBJ2-7; TRBD2 matches at 10 bases. CDR1 is MDHEN and CDR2 is SYDVKM in the germline V gene. This CDR3 is 14 amino acids long. V gave up 9 bases and J gave up 6 bases; unmatched junction bases: 11. CDR3: CASTGSGRAGEQYF. CDR3 in DNA: TGTGCCAGTACCGGGAGCGGGAGGGCCGGCGAGCAGTACTTC.

The V gene is TRBV5-8, the J gene TRBJ1-5; D possibly corresponds to TRBD1 (5 bases). The CDR3 is made up of 16 amino acids. The germline V gene encodes CDR1 SGHTS and CDR2 YDEGEE. Trimming took off 4 bases at V and 0 bases at J, with 14 bases between the two ends. The CDR3 here is CASSAYRGYSNQPQHF. The CDR3 bases are TGTGCCAGCAGCGCTTATAGGGGTTATAGCAATCAGCCCCAGCATTTT.

The rearrangement links TRBV28 to TRBJ2-3, with 8 nucleotides matching TRBD2. With V trimmed by 2 bases and J by 4 bases, 5 bases remained unmatched. This CDR3 contains 15 residues. The V gene's germline CDR1 is MDHEN and CDR2 SYDVKM. CDR3 sequence reads: CASSLRAGEPDTQYF. The DNA of the CDR3 is TGTGCCAGCAGTTTAAGAGCGGGAGAGCCAGATACGCAGTATTTT.

This rearrangement joins TRBV6-5 to TRBJ2-1, with D possibly TRBD1 on 6 matching bases. The CDR3 is 15 amino acids. CDR1 is MNHEY, CDR2 SVGAGI, per germline. V lost 0 bases to trimming and J lost 3 bases, with 9 bases between them. The DNA for the CDR3 is TGTGCCAGCAGTTACTCGGTAGGGGGCTACAATGAGCAGTTCTTC. Protein product: CASSYSVGGYNEQFF.

The chain employs TRBV5-1 and TRBJ2-7, with 10 bases that match TRBD2. Germline V gene lookup returns CDR1 SGHRS and CDR2 YFSETQ. Trimming at V came to 1 base and at J to 5 bases, leaving 6 bases not matched to a gene. The CDR3 covers 15 residues. The CDR3 nucleotides read TGCGCCAGCAGCTTGTCAGCTAGCGGGAGCCACGAGCAGTACTTC. Amino acid sequence: CASSLSASGSHEQYF.

The V gene is TRBV7-9, the J gene TRBJ2-3; tentative D call: TRBD2 (5 bases). V lost 3 bases, J lost 9 bases, and 10 bases lay in between. From germline, CDR1 is SEHNR and CDR2 FQNEAQ (reference sequence). This CDR3 region has 12 residues. The CDR3 DNA reads as TGTGCCAGCAGCTTTCTACCGGGAACGCAGTATTTT. Its protein product is CASSFLPGTQYF.

This chain connects TRBV6-5 to TRBJ2-7; 10 bases line up with TRBD1. Germline CDR1 reads MNHEY; CDR2 reads SVGAGI. The CDR3 totals 15 residues. V shed 5 bases, J shed 3 bases, and the junction held 7 bases outside the gene matches. CDR3 amino acids: CASSPLGTGDYEQYF. CDR3 bases: TGTGCCAGCAGTCCCCTCGGGACAGGGGACTACGAGCAGTACTTC.

This sequence joins TRBV19 and TRBJ1-5, with TRBD1 matching over 7 bases. This CDR3 has 14 residues. Per germline, CDR1 LNHDA and CDR2 SQIVND (reference sequence). The ends lost 9 bases at V and 6 bases at J; junction bases unmatched: 11. Written as DNA, the CDR3 is TGTGCCAGCTGCGACAGGGTGGGGGCTCAGCCCCAGCATTTT. As protein: CASCDRVGAQPQHF.

The chain joins TRBV19 to TRBJ2-1; D is possibly TRBD2 (6 bases). CDR1 and CDR2 from the germline V gene are LNHDA and SQIVND (reference sequence). The CDR3 extends over 15 amino acids. The ends were cut back, 7 bases at V and 5 bases at J, with 18 bases in the middle. Written as DNA, the CDR3 is TGTGCCAGTATCCAGACTAGTGAGTGGCACAATGAGCAGTTCTTC. Encoded protein: CASIQTSEWHNEQFF.

The chain is built from TRBV9 and TRBJ1-2; D is uncertain. CDR3 length: 15 residues. The ends were cut back, 3 bases at V and 6 bases at J, with 18 bases in the middle. Germline V gene sequence: CDR1 SGDLS, CDR2 YYNGEE. CDR3 coding DNA: TGTGCCAGCAGCGGGAGTAGAGACGGTACCCATGGCTACACCTTC. Amino acid sequence: CASSGSRDGTHGYTF.

The V and J genes are TRBV5-6 and TRBJ1-4, with 7 bases matching TRBD1. Trimming cost V 6 bases and J 6 bases; bases outside gene matches: 11. The CDR3 is 15 amino acids. Looked up from germline, CDR1 is SGHDT and CDR2 is YYEEEE. Here the CDR3 DNA reads TGTGCCAGCACCGAGGGGGACAGCTGGGATGAAAAACTGTTTTTT. Protein sequence: CASTEGDSWDEKLFF.

Comment on this clone: Other nucleotide sequences from this sample produce the same CDR3. The chain carries TRBV5-1 and TRBJ2-7; TRBD2 aligns across 8 bases. The CDR3 has 12 amino acids. The trim removed 2 bases at V and 5 bases at J, leaving 0 bases unmatched. Germline CDR1 reads SGHRS; CDR2 reads YFSETQ. The CDR3: CASSLAGDEQYF. The CDR3 nucleotides read TGCGCCAGCAGCTTAGCGGGAGACGAGCAGTACTTC.

This clone appeared a single time. The chain is built from TRBV5-1 and TRBJ2-7, with TRBD2 identical over 9 bases. Trimming took 0 bases from V and 4 from J; bases not matched to a gene: 5. From germline, CDR1 is SGHRS and CDR2 YFSETQ. This CDR3 comprises 15 residues. The CDR3 is CASSLDSGRWYEQYF. The CDR3 DNA reads TGCGCCAGCAGCTTGGACAGCGGGAGGTGGTACGAGCAGTACTTC.

The CDR3 loop reads CSVEAPGQGTGGANVLTF. The CDR3, as DNA: TGCAGCGTTGAAGCTCCGGGACAGGGTACTGGTGGGGCCAACGTCCTGACTTTC. The J gene is TRBJ2-6, the V gene TRBV29-1, with 9 bases fitting TRBD1. Unmatched junction bases numbered 10, after V lost 1 base and J lost 3 bases. The CDR3 covers 18 residues. The germline gives CDR1 SQVTM, CDR2 ANQGSEA. The complete variable domain, with remaining parts taken from reference TRBV29-1 and TRBJ2-6, reads SAVISQKPSRDICQRGTSLTIQCQVDSQVTMMFWYRQQPGQSLTLIATANQGSEATYESGFVIDKFPISRPNLTFSTLTVSNMSPEDSSIYLCSVEAPGQGTGGANVLTFGAGSRLTVL.

The chain employs TRBV9 and TRBJ2-1; D is possibly TRBD2 (6 bases). With 3 bases removed from V and 2 bases from J, the gap between germline ends came to 24 bases. This CDR3 is built from 19 residues. CDR1 is SGDLS and CDR2 is YYNGEE in the germline V gene. The chain's CDR3 is CASSGGWGEGLRAYNEQFF. The DNA for the CDR3 is TGTGCCAGCAGCGGGGGATGGGGGGAAGGGTTACGAGCCTACAATGAGCAGTTCTTC.